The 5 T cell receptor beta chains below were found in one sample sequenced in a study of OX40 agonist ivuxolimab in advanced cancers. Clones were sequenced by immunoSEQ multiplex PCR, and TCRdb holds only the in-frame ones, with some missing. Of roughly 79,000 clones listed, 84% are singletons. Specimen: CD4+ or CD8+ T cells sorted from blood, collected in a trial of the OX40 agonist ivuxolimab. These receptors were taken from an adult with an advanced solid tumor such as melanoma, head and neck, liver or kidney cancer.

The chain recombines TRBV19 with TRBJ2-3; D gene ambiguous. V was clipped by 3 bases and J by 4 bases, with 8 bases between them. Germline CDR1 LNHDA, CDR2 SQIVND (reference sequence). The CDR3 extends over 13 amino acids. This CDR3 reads CASSIGFADTQYF. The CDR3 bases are TGTGCCAGTAGTATTGGTTTCGCAGATACGCAGTATTTT.

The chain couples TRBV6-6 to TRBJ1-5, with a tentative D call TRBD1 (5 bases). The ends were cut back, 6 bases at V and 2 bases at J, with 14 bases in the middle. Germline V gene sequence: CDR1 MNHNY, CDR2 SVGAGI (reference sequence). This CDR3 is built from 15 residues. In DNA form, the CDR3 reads TGTGCCAGCAGCCTTCGTGGGGCGGGCAATCAGCCCCAGCATTTT. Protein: CASSLRGAGNQPQHF.

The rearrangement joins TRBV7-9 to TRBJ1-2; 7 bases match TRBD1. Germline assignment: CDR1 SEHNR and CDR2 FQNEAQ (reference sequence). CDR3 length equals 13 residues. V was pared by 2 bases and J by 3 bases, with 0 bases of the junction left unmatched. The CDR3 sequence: CASSLQGDYGYTF. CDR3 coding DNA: TGTGCCAGCAGCTTACAGGGGGACTATGGCTACACCTTC.

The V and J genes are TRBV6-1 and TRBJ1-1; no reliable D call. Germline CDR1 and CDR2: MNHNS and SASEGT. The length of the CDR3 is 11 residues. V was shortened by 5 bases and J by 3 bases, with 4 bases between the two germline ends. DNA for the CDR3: TGTGCCAGCAGTTACGACACTGAAGCTTTCTTT. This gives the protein CASSYDTEAFF.

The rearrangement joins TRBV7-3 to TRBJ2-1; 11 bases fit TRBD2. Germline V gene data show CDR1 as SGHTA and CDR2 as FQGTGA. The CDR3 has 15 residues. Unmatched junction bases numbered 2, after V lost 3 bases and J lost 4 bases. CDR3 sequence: CASSFGTSGYNEQFF. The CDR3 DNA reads TGTGCCAGCAGCTTTGGGACTAGCGGTTACAATGAGCAGTTCTTC.